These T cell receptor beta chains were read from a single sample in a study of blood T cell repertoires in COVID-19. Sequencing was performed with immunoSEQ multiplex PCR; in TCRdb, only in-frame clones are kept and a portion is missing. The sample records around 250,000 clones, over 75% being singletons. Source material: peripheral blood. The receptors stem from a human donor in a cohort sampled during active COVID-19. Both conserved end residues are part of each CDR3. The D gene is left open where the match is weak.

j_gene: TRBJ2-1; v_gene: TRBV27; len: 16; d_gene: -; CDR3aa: CASSPSWGLTQGEQFF
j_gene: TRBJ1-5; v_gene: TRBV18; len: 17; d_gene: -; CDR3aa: CASSPSKLGVGNQPQHF
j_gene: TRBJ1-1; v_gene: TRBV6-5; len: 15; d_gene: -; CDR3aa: CASSRTDRMNTEAFF
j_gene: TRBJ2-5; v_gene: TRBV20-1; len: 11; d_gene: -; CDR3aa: CSAALKETQYF
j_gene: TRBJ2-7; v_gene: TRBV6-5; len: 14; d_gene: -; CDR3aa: CASSYRSGPYEQYF
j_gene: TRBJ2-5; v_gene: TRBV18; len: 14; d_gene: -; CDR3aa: CASSPSAGQETQYF
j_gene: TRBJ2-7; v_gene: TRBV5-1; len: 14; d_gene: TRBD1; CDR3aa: CASSRDRAGYEQYF
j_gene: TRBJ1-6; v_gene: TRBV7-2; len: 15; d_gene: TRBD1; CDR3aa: CASSLGTGVNSPLHF
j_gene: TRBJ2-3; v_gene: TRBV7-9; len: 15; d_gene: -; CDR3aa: CASSLDTGPADTQYF
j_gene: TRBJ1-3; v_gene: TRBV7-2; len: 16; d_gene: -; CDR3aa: CASSLAQSGAGNTIYF
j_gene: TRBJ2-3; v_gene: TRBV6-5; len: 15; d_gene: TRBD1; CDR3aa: CASRQDRVSTDTQYF
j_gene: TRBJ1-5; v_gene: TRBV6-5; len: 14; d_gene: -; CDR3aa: CASSARTKDQPQHF
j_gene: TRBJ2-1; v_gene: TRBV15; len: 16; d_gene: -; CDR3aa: CATSRVTSGPYYEQFF
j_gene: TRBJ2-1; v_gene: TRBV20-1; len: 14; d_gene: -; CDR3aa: CSASDSGTYNEQFF
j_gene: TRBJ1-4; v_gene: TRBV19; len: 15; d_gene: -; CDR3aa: CASSISSATNEKLFF
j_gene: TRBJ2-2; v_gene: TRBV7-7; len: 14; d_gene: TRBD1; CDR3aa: CASSRDSSIGELFF
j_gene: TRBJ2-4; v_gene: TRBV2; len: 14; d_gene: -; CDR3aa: CASNINLAKNIQYF
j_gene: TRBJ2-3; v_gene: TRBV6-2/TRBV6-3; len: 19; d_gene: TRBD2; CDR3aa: CASSYSPRTSGASTDTQYF
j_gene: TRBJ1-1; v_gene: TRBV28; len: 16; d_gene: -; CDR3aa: CASTSQGRVQSAEAFF
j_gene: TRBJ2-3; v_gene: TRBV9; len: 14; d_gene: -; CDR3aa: CASSVGFDGDTQYF
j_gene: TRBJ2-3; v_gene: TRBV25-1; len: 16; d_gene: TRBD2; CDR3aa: CASSEGGVLSTDTQYF
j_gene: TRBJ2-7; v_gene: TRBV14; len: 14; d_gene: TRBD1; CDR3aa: CASSPQTGGYEQYF
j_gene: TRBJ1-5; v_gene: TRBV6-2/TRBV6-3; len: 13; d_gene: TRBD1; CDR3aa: CASSQGAHQPQHF
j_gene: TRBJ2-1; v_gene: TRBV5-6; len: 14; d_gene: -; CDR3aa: CASSLLGRGNEQFF
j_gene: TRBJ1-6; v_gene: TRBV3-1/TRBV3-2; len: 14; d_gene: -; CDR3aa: CASSQVASNSPLHF
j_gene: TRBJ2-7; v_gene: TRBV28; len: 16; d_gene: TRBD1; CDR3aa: CASSKLGQAFSYEQYF
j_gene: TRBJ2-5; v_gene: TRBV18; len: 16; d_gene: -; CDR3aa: CASSPSGWGLGETQYF
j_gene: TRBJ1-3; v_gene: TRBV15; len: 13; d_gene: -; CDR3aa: CATSRGSGNTIYF
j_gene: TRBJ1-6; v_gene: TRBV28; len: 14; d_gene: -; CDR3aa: CASSLRQDNSPLHF